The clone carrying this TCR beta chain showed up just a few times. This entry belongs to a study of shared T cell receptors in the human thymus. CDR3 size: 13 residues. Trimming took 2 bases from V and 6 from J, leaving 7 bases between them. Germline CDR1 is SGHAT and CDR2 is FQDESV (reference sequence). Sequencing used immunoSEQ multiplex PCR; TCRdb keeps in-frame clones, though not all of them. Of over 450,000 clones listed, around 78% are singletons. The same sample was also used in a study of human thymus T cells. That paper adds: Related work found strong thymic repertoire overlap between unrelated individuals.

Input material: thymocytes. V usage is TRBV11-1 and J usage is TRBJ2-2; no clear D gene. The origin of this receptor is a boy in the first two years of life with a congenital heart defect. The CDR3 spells CASSLSGSGELFF. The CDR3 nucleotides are TGTGCCAGCAGCTTATCCGGTTCCGGGGAGCTGTTTTTT.